This TCR beta chain was retrieved from a study of blood T cells in healthy people across ages. General study findings and limits: Getting older went along with TCR beta diversity per million T cells dropping roughly linearly. The unknown donor CMV status may have confounded expanded clonotype changes.

In germline, CDR1 is SQVTM, CDR2 ANQGSEA. The CDR3 is 13 residues long. V lost 6 bases, J lost 2 bases, and 14 bases lay in between. This clonotype has more than one count but fewer than ten. Antigen specificity is unknown. The use of a sample-barcoded 5' primer and a J-beta primer mix characterized a second PCR of about 7 to 12 cycles. Each CDR3 protein is one row after TCRdb ran MiXCR on the 5' RACE reads. The top ten clones hold roughly 25% of a sample with nearly 800,000 distinct CDR3 sequences, about 56% of them seen once. The receptor was derived from a man aged 40-55 years in good health. This chain uses TRBV29-1 with TRBJ2-7; D ambiguous. The material sequenced was blood. Here the CDR3 DNA reads TGCAGCGTGGTCGACGGAAGTACCTACGAGCAGTACTTC. Amino acids: CSVVDGSTYEQYF.